This entry concerns a single T cell receptor (beta chain). This record belongs to a study of T cells in tuberculosis. The length of the CDR3 is 15 residues. Germline loops: CDR1 MDHEN, CDR2 SYDVKM. V lost 7 bases, J lost 0 bases, and 16 bases lay in between. No alpha-beta pairing information exists for these sequences. Clones were read by immunoSEQ multiplex PCR, and TCRdb kept only the in-frame ones, dropping some. Of about 54,000 clones listed, 88% were seen once; the top ten hold 20% to 25%. Cells were sorted from thawed PBMC rested overnight and stained with GMM-loaded CD1B tetramer, viability dye and anti-CD3. The lipid loaded on the CD1B tetramers was C32 glucose monomycolate from Rhodococcus equi. CD14-expressing monocytes were removed from PBMC before cryopreservation and sorting. Each donor contributed some 100,000 sorted tetramer-negative cells.

The source is an adult woman with latent tuberculosis. The specimen was CD1b-GMM tetramer-negative cells sorted from PBMCs. The J gene is TRBJ2-7, the V gene TRBV28, with D hard to call. The CDR3 DNA follows: TGTGCCAGCACAAAACTGTGGTCTCACTCCTACGAGCAGTACTTC. It specifies CASTKLWSHSYEQYF. The full variable domain, completed using reference TRBV28 and TRBJ2-7, is DVKVTQSSRYLVKRTGEKVFLECVQDMDHENMFWYRQDPGLGLRLIYFSYDVKMKEKGDIPEGYSVSREKKERFSLILESASTNQTSMYLCASTKLWSHSYEQYFGPGTRLTVT.